The 29 T cell receptor beta chains given below trace back to one sample, sequenced in a study of cytomegalovirus exposure and HLA in healthy donors. The PCR contained 60 Vbeta and 13 Jbeta primers. Sequencing used immunoSEQ multiplex PCR; TCRdb keeps in-frame clones, though not all of them. This table holds 130,000 to 150,000 clones, roughly 76% found once. Sample: PBMCs. These TCRs come from a human donor in good health.

The V and J genes are TRBV14 and TRBJ1-3; D remains unclear. This CDR3 spans 17 amino acids. Trimming took off 0 bases at V and 0 bases at J, with 12 bases between the two ends. Germline V CDR1 and CDR2: SGHDN, FVKESK. The CDR3 region is CASSQDVDSISGNTIYF. In DNA form, the CDR3 reads TGTGCCAGCAGCCAAGATGTCGACTCAATCTCTGGAAACACCATATATTTT.

A few counts support this clone. V is TRBV2 and J is TRBJ2-7, with D perhaps matching TRBD2 (5 bases). The CDR3 is 12 amino acids. V lost 8 bases to trimming and J lost 4 bases, with 12 bases between them. Per germline, CDR1 SNHLY and CDR2 FYNNEI. For the CDR3, the DNA is TGTGCCAGCGGACGGGAACCGTACGAGCAGTACTTC. Protein product: CASGREPYEQYF.

V and J are TRBV19 and TRBJ1-3, with TRBD1 as a possible D gene (5 bases). The V and J ends lost 6 bases and 5 bases respectively, with 8 bases between them. Germline CDR1 is LNHDA and CDR2 is SQIVND (reference sequence). This CDR3 is 12 amino acids long. The CDR3: CASSPGRNTIYF. CDR3 nucleotides: TGTGCCAGTAGCCCAGGGCGAAACACCATATATTTT.

The rearrangement joins TRBV18 to TRBJ1-1; TRBD1 aligns across 9 bases. Trimming cost V 2 bases and J 1 base; bases outside gene matches: 8. The CDR3 is 17 residues long. Germline CDR1 is KGHSH and CDR2 is LQKENI. This chain's CDR3 is CASSPSGQGAGNTEAFF. Here the CDR3 DNA reads TGTGCCAGCTCACCATCGGGACAGGGCGCGGGGAACACTGAAGCTTTCTTT.

This chain joins TRBV5-1 and TRBJ2-1; 7 nucleotides line up with TRBD2. J lost 6 bases, V lost 5 bases, and 5 bases had no gene match. This CDR3 is built from 13 residues. From germline, CDR1 is SGHRS and CDR2 YFSETQ. This chain's CDR3 is CASSGPGGNEQFF. CDR3 DNA sequence: TGCGCCAGCAGTGGTCCGGGAGGCAATGAGCAGTTCTTC.

The gene calls are TRBV9 and TRBJ1-2; D is uncertain. V gave up 0 bases and J gave up 4 bases, with 7 bases separating them. CDR3 length equals 13 residues. Germline CDR1 SGDLS, CDR2 YYNGEE. CDR3 amino acids: CASSVGHRYGYTF. In DNA, the CDR3 is TGTGCCAGCAGCGTAGGACACCGCTATGGCTACACCTTC.

The J gene is TRBJ1-2, the V gene TRBV28; a possible D gene is TRBD1 (6 bases). The V end lost 2 bases, the J end lost 2 bases, and 9 bases lay between the germline ends. The CDR3 is 14 residues long. The germline V gene encodes CDR1 MDHEN and CDR2 SYDVKM. The CDR3 DNA is TGTGCCAGCAGTTTAGGTACAGGGAACTATGGCTACACCTTC. It specifies CASSLGTGNYGYTF.

The gene calls are TRBV4-2 and TRBJ2-5; 11 positions agree with TRBD1. The J call may be mistaken, given a closer DNA end match to TRBJ2-7. This CDR3 region has 17 residues. Per the germline V gene, CDR1 is LGHNA and CDR2 is YNFKEQ. CDR3 residues: CASSQQDRGRVSYEQYF. The CDR3 bases are TGTGCCAGCAGCCAACAGGACAGGGGGCGGGTTTCCTACGAGCAGTACTTC.

The gene calls are TRBV15 and TRBJ1-4; 9 bases are shared with TRBD1. V gave up 0 bases and J gave up 7 bases; unmatched junction bases: 6. Germline loops: CDR1 LNHNV, CDR2 YYDKDF (reference sequence). This CDR3 is 16 amino acids long. CDR3 residues: CATSRDLGQGGEKLFF. As DNA, the CDR3 is TGTGCCACCAGCAGAGATTTGGGACAGGGCGGTGAAAAACTGTTTTTT.

This sequence joins TRBV12-5 and TRBJ1-3, with a tentative D call TRBD1 (6 bases). The V gene lost 3 bases and the J gene lost 0 bases, with 9 bases spanning the gap. Per the germline V gene, CDR1 is LGHNT and CDR2 is FRNRAP. The CDR3 has 15 amino acids. The CDR3 DNA follows: TGTGCTAGTGGTTTAGGACAGAGCTCTGGAAACACCATATATTTT. Its protein product is CASGLGQSSGNTIYF. The variable domain in full, with the rest retrieved from reference TRBV12-5 and TRBJ1-3, is DARVTQTPRHKVTEMGQEVTMRCQPILGHNTVFWYRQTMMQGLELLAYFRNRAPLDDSGMPKDRFSAEMPDATLATLKIQPSEPRDSAVYFCASGLGQSSGNTIYFGEGSWLTVV.

V usage is TRBV11-2 and J usage is TRBJ1-4, with D perhaps matching TRBD1 (6 bases). CDR3 length: 15 residues. Trimming pared 2 bases from V and 4 bases from J, leaving 11 bases between. Germline V CDR1 and CDR2: SGHAT, FQNNGV. The CDR3 sequence: CASSLLGGRNEKLFF. DNA for the CDR3: TGTGCCAGCAGCTTACTAGGGGGTCGTAATGAAAAACTGTTTTTT. Full variable domain (rest looked up from reference TRBV11-2 and TRBJ1-4): EAGVAQSPRYKIIEKRQSVAFWCNPISGHATLYWYQQILGQGPKLLIQFQNNGVVDDSQLPKDRFSAERLKGVDSTLKIQPAKLEDSAVYLCASSLLGGRNEKLFFGSGTQLSVL.

The rearrangement uses TRBV6-6 and TRBJ1-2, with 7 bases identical to TRBD1. V shed 6 bases, J shed 4 bases, and the junction held 14 bases outside the gene matches. The CDR3 extends over 16 amino acids. CDR1 MNHNY and CDR2 SVGAGI come from the germline V gene (reference sequence). The CDR3 DNA reads as TGTGCCAGCAGCCCCCCCCCTGACAGGGAACTCTATGGCTACACCTTC. This translates into CASSPPPDRELYGYTF.

The gene calls are TRBV18 and TRBJ2-3, with a possible D match to TRBD1 (5 bases). The CDR3 covers 14 residues. The germline V gene has CDR1 KGHSH and CDR2 LQKENI. V was clipped by 4 bases and J by 2 bases, with 10 bases between them. CDR3 nucleotides: TGTGCCAGCTCACTTCGGACAACCACAGATACGCAGTATTTT. Protein: CASSLRTTTDTQYF. The full variable domain, completed using reference TRBV18 and TRBJ2-3, is NAGVMQNPRHLVRRRGQEARLRCSPMKGHSHVYWYRQLPEEGLKFMVYLQKENIIDESGMPKERFSAEFPKEGPSILRIQQVVRGDSAAYFCASSLRTTTDTQYFGPGTRLTVL.

This clone was observed a handful of times. The rearrangement joins TRBV25-1 to TRBJ1-2, with a weak D call TRBD1 (6 bases). V dropped 1 base and J dropped 7 bases, with 10 bases sitting between them. Germline CDR1 reads MGHDK; CDR2 reads SYGVNS. The CDR3 length is 13 residues. For the CDR3, the DNA is TGTGCCAGCAGTGAATCAGGGGTCGGTGGCTACACCTTC. Protein product: CASSESGVGGYTF.

The CDR3 here is CASSLAGTGGAWGELFF. The CDR3 nucleotides read TGTGCCAGCAGCTTGGCCGGGACAGGGGGCGCCTGGGGGGAGCTGTTTTTT. V and J are TRBV5-6 and TRBJ2-2, with 12 positions matching TRBD1. After removal of 0 bases from V and 8 bases from J, the junction contained 8 bases not matched to a gene. CDR1 SGHDT and CDR2 YYEEEE come from the germline V gene. This CDR3 comprises 17 residues.

This clone was counted only a few times. The gene calls are TRBV2 and TRBJ2-1; 8 bases fit TRBD2. In germline, CDR1 is SNHLY, CDR2 FYNNEI. This CDR3 comprises 19 residues. The junction had 22 bases not matched to a gene; V was cut back by 4 bases and J by 8 bases. The CDR3 nucleotides read TGTGCCAGCAGTGTGCACAGCGGGGGACTATCCGGCGCGGAGGATGAGCAGTTCTTC. Translation gives CASSVHSGGLSGAEDEQFF.

The J gene is TRBJ2-3, the V gene TRBV11-3, with 7 bases identical to TRBD2. Per the germline V gene, CDR1 is SGHNT and CDR2 is YENEEA. The CDR3 spans 16 residues. The J segment lost 5 bases and the V segment lost 1 base, leaving 9 bases of the junction unmatched. CDR3 amino acids: CASSLGREWGLDTQYF. CDR3 nucleotides: TGTGCCAGCAGCTTAGGGCGGGAGTGGGGTTTAGATACGCAGTATTTT.

This sequence joins TRBV9 and TRBJ2-1; the match to TRBD2 covers 10 bases. The germline V gene encodes CDR1 SGDLS and CDR2 YYNGEE. V trimming: 0 bases; J trimming: 4 bases; junction bases outside the gene matches: 4. CDR3 length: 16 amino acids. This chain's CDR3 is CASSVGASGGYNEQFF. The CDR3 nucleotides read TGTGCCAGCAGCGTAGGGGCTAGCGGGGGTTACAATGAGCAGTTCTTC.

V gene TRBV7-9 combines with J gene TRBJ2-1; 12 nucleotides agree with TRBD1. There are 18 residues in the CDR3. Germline CDR1 is SEHNR and CDR2 is FQNEAQ (reference sequence). Trimming cost V 5 bases and J 3 bases; bases outside gene matches: 11. CDR3 protein: CASSPTRDRGQGYNEQFF. CDR3 nucleotides: TGTGCCAGCAGCCCAACCAGGGACAGGGGGCAAGGCTACAATGAGCAGTTCTTC. The whole variable domain, remainder taken from reference TRBV7-9 and TRBJ2-1, is DTGVSQNPRHKITKRGQNVTFRCDPISEHNRLYWYRQTLGQGPEFLTYFQNEAQLEKSRLLSDRFSAERPKGSFSTLEIQRTEQGDSAMYLCASSPTRDRGQGYNEQFFGPGTRLTVL.

This chain links TRBV4-1 with TRBJ1-2; TRBD1 might be the D (5 bases). Germline V gene sequence: CDR1 MGHRA, CDR2 YSYEKL. The V and J ends lost 1 base and 4 bases respectively, with 13 bases between them. CDR3 size: 15 residues. CDR3 amino acids: CASSQGPGGTYGYTF. CDR3 in DNA: TGCGCCAGCAGCCAAGGCCCGGGGGGGACCTATGGCTACACCTTC.

The rearrangement links TRBV11-2 to TRBJ2-1; D remains ambiguous. CDR1 is SGHAT and CDR2 is FQNNGV in the germline V gene. The CDR3 length is 11 residues. V dropped 1 base and J dropped 10 bases, with 5 bases sitting between them. CDR3 DNA: TGTGCCAGCAGCTTAGCTTTGGAGCAGTTCTTC. Translating gives CASSLALEQFF.

As DNA, the CDR3 is TGCGCCAGCAGCCAGCAAAGGGACAAACGTAATGAAAAACTGTTTTTT. It specifies CASSQQRDKRNEKLFF. The chain is built from TRBV4-1 and TRBJ1-4; D perhaps matches TRBD1 (6 bases). CDR1 and CDR2 (germline): MGHRA, YSYEKL. This CDR3 contains 16 residues. Trimming left V 3 bases short and J 4 bases short, with 15 bases between.

This clone was found a few times. The rearrangement links TRBV15 to TRBJ1-3; a weak D match, TRBD1 (5 bases). Germline-derived CDR1 and CDR2 are LNHNV and YYDKDF (reference sequence). The CDR3 length is 16 residues. The ends were cut back, 0 bases at V and 11 bases at J, with 20 bases in the middle. DNA for the CDR3: TGTGCCACCAGCAGAGATACGCGGGACTATGGCAGCGCCATATATTTT. The encoded protein is CATSRDTRDYGSAIYF.

This clone was seen more than once but under ten times. The chain's CDR3 is CASSPLKRRARGETQYF. The CDR3 coding sequence is TGTGCCAGCAGCCCACTTAAAAGGAGGGCCCGAGGAGAGACCCAGTACTTC. The J gene is TRBJ2-5, the V gene TRBV14, with D possibly TRBD2 on 6 matching bases. Germline V gene data show CDR1 as SGHDN and CDR2 as FVKESK. There are 17 residues in the CDR3. The germline V and J ends were trimmed by 4 bases and 4 bases, with 22 bases remaining between them.

The chain is built from TRBV5-5 and TRBJ2-4; weak D call: TRBD1 (6 bases). CDR1 is SGHKS and CDR2 is YYEKEE in the germline V gene (reference sequence). Trimming took 4 bases from V and 11 from J, leaving 10 bases between them. There are 11 residues in the CDR3. The CDR3 nucleotides read TGTGCCAGCAGCCAGACAGGACTTCAGTACTTC. It encodes CASSQTGLQYF.

V and J are TRBV18 and TRBJ1-6; a weak D match, TRBD1 (5 bases). Per the germline V gene, CDR1 is KGHSH and CDR2 is LQKENI. The length of the CDR3 is 15 residues. V lost 3 bases and J 4 bases, leaving 10 bases between the germline ends. Here the CDR3 reads CASSPMGGYNSPLHF. The DNA of the CDR3 is TGTGCCAGCTCACCGATGGGGGGATATAATTCACCCCTCCACTTT.

This clone was seen once. This chain links TRBV6-1 with TRBJ1-4, with 10 bases that match TRBD1. This CDR3 is built from 18 residues. CDR1 is MNHNS and CDR2 is SASEGT in the germline V gene. Trimming took 2 bases from V and 6 from J; bases not matched to a gene: 12. CDR3 amino acids: CASSEFVYYGTGDEKLFF. The CDR3 DNA is TGTGCCAGCAGTGAATTTGTTTACTACGGGACAGGGGATGAAAAACTGTTTTTT.

This clone occurred a few times. The CDR3 is CSVLRETQYF. The CDR3 DNA sequence: TGCAGCGTGCTGAGAGAGACCCAGTACTTC. The V gene is TRBV29-1, the J gene TRBJ2-5; no firm D call. Germline values: CDR1 SQVTM, CDR2 ANQGSEA. The CDR3 is 10 residues long. V lost 6 bases, J lost 4 bases, and 6 bases lay in between.

This chain links TRBV19 with TRBJ2-2; 8 positions agree with TRBD2. CDR1 is LNHDA, CDR2 SQIVND, per germline (reference sequence). The CDR3 extends over 16 amino acids. V gave up 3 bases and J gave up 2 bases; unmatched junction bases: 5. CDR3 loop: CASSIPGGPNTGELFF. In nucleotides, the CDR3 is TGTGCCAGTAGTATCCCGGGAGGGCCAAACACCGGGGAGCTGTTTTTT.